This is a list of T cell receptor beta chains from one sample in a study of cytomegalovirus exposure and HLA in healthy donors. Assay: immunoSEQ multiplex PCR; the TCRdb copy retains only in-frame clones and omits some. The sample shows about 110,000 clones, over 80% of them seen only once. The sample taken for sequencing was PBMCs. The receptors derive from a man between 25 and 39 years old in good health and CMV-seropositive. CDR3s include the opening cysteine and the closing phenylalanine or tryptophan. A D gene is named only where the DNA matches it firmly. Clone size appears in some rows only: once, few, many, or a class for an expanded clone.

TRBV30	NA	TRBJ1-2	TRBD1	TGTGCCTGGAGCGCGGGACAGAACTATGGCTACACCTTC	CAWSAGQNYGYTF
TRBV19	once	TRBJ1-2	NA	TGTGCCAGCCTCACAGGATTGGACTATGGCTACACCTTC	CASLTGLDYGYTF
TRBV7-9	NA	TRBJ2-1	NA	TGTTCCAGCAGCTTAGATCTCAGCTTCCTAGGCAATGAGCAGTTCTTC	CSSSLDLSFLGNEQFF
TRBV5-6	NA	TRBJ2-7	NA	TGTGCCAGCAGCTCCACCCCGGGAGCGTACGAGCAGTACTTC	CASSSTPGAYEQYF
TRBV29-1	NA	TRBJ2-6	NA	TGCAGCGTTGTTGACAGGGAGGCTGGGGCCAACGTCCTGACTTTC	CSVVDREAGANVLTF
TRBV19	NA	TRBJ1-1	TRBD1	TGTGCCAGTAGTGACCAGGGGGGCACTGAAGCTTTCTTT	CASSDQGGTEAFF
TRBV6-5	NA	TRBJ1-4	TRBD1	TGTGCCAGCAGTTACTCAGGCAGGGGGCGGAATGAAAAACTGTTTTTT	CASSYSGRGRNEKLFF
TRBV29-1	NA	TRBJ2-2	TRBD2	TGCAGCGTCTCCGGACTAGCGGGGGCCTTGAACACCGGGGAGCTGTTTTTT	CSVSGLAGALNTGELFF
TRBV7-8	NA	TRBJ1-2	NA	TGTGCCAGCAGCTTAGCGGGGCAGGGTGCATTTAGGAATGGCTACACCTTC	CASSLAGQGAFRNGYTF
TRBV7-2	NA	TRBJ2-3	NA	TGTGCCAGCAGTCCCGAGACAGATACGCAGTATTTT	CASSPETDTQYF
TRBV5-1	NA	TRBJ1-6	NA	TGCGCCAGCAGCTTACAACAGGGCGTCGGTTCACCCCTCCACTTT	CASSLQQGVGSPLHF
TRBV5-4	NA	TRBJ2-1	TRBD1	TGTGCCAGCAGCTTGGTTGGGGGACAGGGTAAAGGTGAGCAGTTCTTC	CASSLVGGQGKGEQFF
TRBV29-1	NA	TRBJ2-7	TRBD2	TGCAGCGTCCGACTAGCGGGGGCCTACGAGCAGTACTTC	CSVRLAGAYEQYF
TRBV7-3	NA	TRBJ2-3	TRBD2	TGTGCCAGCAGCTTAAAAGCGGGGGGCGCCACAGATACGCAGTATTTT	CASSLKAGGATDTQYF
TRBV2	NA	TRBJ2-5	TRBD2	TGTGCCAGCAGGGAAAGCGGGGGGGCGCCCCAAGAGACCCAGTACTTC	CASRESGGAPQETQYF
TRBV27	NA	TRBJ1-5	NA	TGTGCCAGCAGTCCCTTTAGTAGCAATCAGCCCCAGCATTTT	CASSPFSSNQPQHF
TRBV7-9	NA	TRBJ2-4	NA	TGTGCCAGCAGCGCCTTGGACAGAGAAAACAGTCAGTACTTC	CASSALDRENSQYF
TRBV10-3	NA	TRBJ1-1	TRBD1	TGTGCCATCAGAACCCTGACAGGGCTTACTGAAGCTTTCTTT	CAIRTLTGLTEAFF
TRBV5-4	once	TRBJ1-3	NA	TGTGCCAGCAGCTTGGGGCCTAGCTCTGGAAACACCATATATTTT	CASSLGPSSGNTIYF
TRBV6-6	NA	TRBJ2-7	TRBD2	TGTGCCAGCAGTACTTTAGCGGGATCTACCTACGAGCAGTACTTC	CASSTLAGSTYEQYF
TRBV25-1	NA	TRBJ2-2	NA	TGTGCCAGCAGTGCCACCGGGGGTCAAAAGAACACCGGGGAGCTGTTTTTT	CASSATGGQKNTGELFF
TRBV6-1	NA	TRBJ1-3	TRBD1	TGTGCCAGCAGTGAATCAGGGGGCCTGAACACCATATATTTT	CASSESGGLNTIYF
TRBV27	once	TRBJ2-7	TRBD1	TGTGCCAGCAGTTCCCCCCACGACAGGGGCTCCTACGAGCAGTACTTC	CASSSPHDRGSYEQYF
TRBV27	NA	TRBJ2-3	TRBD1	TGTGCCAGCAGTTTTCCCAGGACAGGGGGCCCAGATACGCAGTATTTT	CASSFPRTGGPDTQYF
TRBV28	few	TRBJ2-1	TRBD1	TGTGCCAGCACGCCTGGGACAGGGTGGGGAAACAATGAGCAGTTCTTC	CASTPGTGWGNNEQFF
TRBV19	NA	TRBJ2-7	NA	TGTGCCAGTAGTATCCCAGGACTTCCACTCTACGAGCAGTACTTC	CASSIPGLPLYEQYF
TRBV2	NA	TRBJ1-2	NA	TGTGCCAGCAGTCCTATGGACTATGGCTACACCTTC	CASSPMDYGYTF